What follows are 4 T cell receptor beta chains derived from one specimen sequenced in a study of T cells in Graves' hyperthyroidism and ophthalmopathy. The investigators amplified TCR beta CDR3 regions from RNA transcripts. The TCR CDR3 was amplified in a first-round RT-PCR using the HTBI primer set. TCRdb processed the multiplex PCR reads anew with MiXCR; each CDR3 protein has one entry. There are a few hundred thousand distinct CDR3 sequences in the sample; 22% occur only once, and roughly 60% lies in the top ten. The sequencing sample was made of blood. Receptors originate from a man aged 25 to 45 with Graves' ophthalmopathy.

This clonotype was seen more than once but under ten times. This rearrangement joins TRBV6-2 or TRBV6-3 to TRBJ2-3; no reliable D call. This CDR3 spans 12 amino acids. CDR1 and CDR2 (germline): MNHEY, SVGEGT. With 5 bases removed from V and 4 bases from J, the gap between germline ends came to 7 bases. Here the CDR3 reads CASSRSSDTQYF. CDR3 bases: TGTGCCAGCAGTCGTTCCTCAGATACGCAGTATTTT.

This clonotype occurred many times. CDR3: CASSTGQTEAFF. CDR3 in DNA: TGTGCCAGCAGCACAGGGCAGACTGAAGCTTTCTTT. The chain couples TRBV7-9 to TRBJ1-1, with D tentatively TRBD1 (6 bases). Trimming left V 5 bases short and J 5 bases short, with 9 bases between. Germline V gives CDR1 SEHNR, CDR2 FQNEAQ (reference sequence). The CDR3 covers 12 residues.

This chain uses TRBV7-9 with TRBJ2-5; the match to TRBD2 covers 12 bases. Looked up from germline, CDR1 is SEHNR and CDR2 is FQNEAQ (reference sequence). This CDR3 has 14 amino acids. V shed 4 bases and J 5 bases; nucleotides not matched to a gene: 2. As DNA, the CDR3 is TGTGCCAGCAGCTCTAGCGGGAGGGGGGAGACCCAGTACTTC. It translates to CASSSSGRGETQYF.

This clonotype has just a few counts. This chain joins TRBV11-3 and TRBJ2-5, with D perhaps TRBD1 or TRBD2 (5 bases each). Trimming cost V 1 base and J 1 base, with 13 bases left between them. This CDR3 is built from 16 residues. The germline V gene has CDR1 SGHNT and CDR2 YENEEA. The CDR3 DNA reads as TGTGCCAGCAGCTTAGCCGGGACGGTCCTCCAAGAGACCCAGTACTTC. Translation: CASSLAGTVLQETQYF.